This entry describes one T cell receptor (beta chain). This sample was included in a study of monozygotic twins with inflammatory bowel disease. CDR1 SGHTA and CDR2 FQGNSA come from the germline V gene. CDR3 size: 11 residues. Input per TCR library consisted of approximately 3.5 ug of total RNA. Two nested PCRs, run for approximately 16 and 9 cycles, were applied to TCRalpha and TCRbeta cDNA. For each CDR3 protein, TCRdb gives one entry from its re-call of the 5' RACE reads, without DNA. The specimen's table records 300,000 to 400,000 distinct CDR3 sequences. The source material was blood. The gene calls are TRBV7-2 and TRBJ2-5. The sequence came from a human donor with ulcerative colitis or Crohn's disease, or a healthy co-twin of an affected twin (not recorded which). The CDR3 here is CASSLMETQYF.